Listed below are T cell receptor beta chains from one sample, sequenced in a study of blood T cell repertoires in COVID-19. This table comes from immunoSEQ multiplex PCR, and its TCRdb copy is limited to in-frame clones, with some not included. This table holds tens of thousands of clones, roughly 86% found once. Specimen: peripheral blood. The receptors shown here come from a woman aged 80 or over with acute or convalescent COVID-19. CDR3s include the opening cysteine and the closing phenylalanine or tryptophan. The D gene is left open where the match is weak. Clone sizes are given selectively: once, few, many, or a class where the clone is expanded.

j_call: TRBJ2-3
clone_size: -
v_call: TRBV7-3
d_call: -
cdr3_aa: CASSQLIAERTDTQYF
cdr3_nt: TGTGCCAGCAGTCAATTAATAGCGGAACGCACAGATACGCAGTATTTT

j_call: TRBJ1-5
clone_size: -
v_call: TRBV18
d_call: -
cdr3_aa: CASSPGFEENQPQHF
cdr3_nt: TGTGCCAGCTCACCAGGGTTTGAGGAAAATCAGCCCCAGCATTTT

j_call: TRBJ2-7
clone_size: -
v_call: TRBV5-4
d_call: -
cdr3_aa: CASSPGGGPYEQYF
cdr3_nt: TGTGCCAGCAGCCCTGGGGGGGGCCCCTACGAGCAGTACTTC

j_call: TRBJ2-7
clone_size: -
v_call: TRBV3-1/TRBV3-2
d_call: -
cdr3_aa: CASSGTPGDPYF
cdr3_nt: TGTGCCAGCAGCGGGACCCCAGGGGACCCGTACTTC

j_call: TRBJ1-2
clone_size: -
v_call: TRBV5-4
d_call: TRBD1
cdr3_aa: CASSFYRGDGYTF
cdr3_nt: TGTGCCAGCAGCTTCTACAGGGGGGATGGCTACACCTTC

j_call: TRBJ1-1
clone_size: -
v_call: TRBV5-1
d_call: TRBD1
cdr3_aa: CASSMTGSGTEAFF
cdr3_nt: TGCGCCAGCAGCATGACAGGGTCGGGGACTGAAGCTTTCTTT

j_call: TRBJ2-3
clone_size: -
v_call: TRBV27
d_call: -
cdr3_aa: CASSPRPGTQYF
cdr3_nt: TGTGCCAGCAGTCCCCGCCCCGGGACGCAGTATTTT

j_call: TRBJ2-7
clone_size: -
v_call: TRBV19
d_call: TRBD2
cdr3_aa: CASSINSGLAGRGEQYF
cdr3_nt: TGTGCCAGTAGTATAAACTCCGGACTAGCGGGAAGGGGCGAGCAGTACTTC

j_call: TRBJ2-4
clone_size: -
v_call: TRBV7-2
d_call: -
cdr3_aa: CASSFEPRAKNIQYF
cdr3_nt: TGTGCCAGCAGCTTCGAACCGAGAGCCAAAAACATTCAGTACTTC

j_call: TRBJ1-2
clone_size: -
v_call: TRBV5-4
d_call: TRBD1
cdr3_aa: CASSGDREDYGYTF
cdr3_nt: TGTGCCAGCAGCGGGGACAGGGAGGATTATGGCTACACCTTC

j_call: TRBJ1-3
clone_size: -
v_call: TRBV7-9
d_call: TRBD1
cdr3_aa: CASSSDRRGLSGNTIYF
cdr3_nt: TGTGCCAGCAGCTCGGACAGGAGGGGATTGTCTGGAAACACCATATATTTT

j_call: TRBJ1-3
clone_size: -
v_call: TRBV29-1
d_call: TRBD1
cdr3_aa: CSIITGALGNTIYF
cdr3_nt: TGCAGCATCATAACAGGGGCACTCGGGAACACCATATATTTT

j_call: TRBJ2-1
clone_size: -
v_call: TRBV7-2
d_call: -
cdr3_aa: CASSTYNEQFF
cdr3_nt: TGTGCCAGCAGCACATACAATGAGCAGTTCTTC

j_call: TRBJ1-2
clone_size: -
v_call: TRBV3-1/TRBV3-2
d_call: TRBD1
cdr3_aa: CASSPGTDSNYGYTF
cdr3_nt: TGTGCCAGCAGCCCGGGGACAGACTCTAACTATGGCTACACCTTC

j_call: TRBJ1-4
clone_size: -
v_call: TRBV5-1
d_call: TRBD1
cdr3_aa: CASSRTGGAPNEKLFF
cdr3_nt: TGCGCCAGCAGCCGGACAGGGGGCGCGCCTAATGAAAAACTGTTTTTT

j_call: TRBJ2-4
clone_size: -
v_call: TRBV18
d_call: -
cdr3_aa: CASSPPAGKNIQYF
cdr3_nt: TGTGCCAGCTCACCACCGGCCGGGAAAAACATTCAGTACTTC

j_call: TRBJ2-1
clone_size: -
v_call: TRBV29-1
d_call: TRBD1
cdr3_aa: CSFRVGTGSLNEQFF
cdr3_nt: TGCAGCTTCCGAGTGGGGACAGGGTCCTTGAATGAGCAGTTCTTC

j_call: TRBJ2-7
clone_size: -
v_call: TRBV28
d_call: TRBD1
cdr3_aa: CASSSDRGLVHEQYF
cdr3_nt: TGTGCCAGCAGTTCAGACAGGGGATTAGTCCACGAGCAGTACTTC

j_call: TRBJ2-5
clone_size: -
v_call: TRBV10-3
d_call: TRBD2
cdr3_aa: CAIGTSGSQETQYF
cdr3_nt: TGTGCCATCGGGACTAGCGGGAGCCAAGAGACCCAGTACTTC

j_call: TRBJ2-1
clone_size: -
v_call: TRBV27
d_call: TRBD1
cdr3_aa: CASNRGPNNEQFF
cdr3_nt: TGTGCCAGCAACAGGGGCCCTAACAATGAGCAGTTCTTC

j_call: TRBJ2-1
clone_size: few
v_call: TRBV5-1
d_call: -
cdr3_aa: CASSGDNEQFF
cdr3_nt: TGCGCCAGCTCAGGCGACAATGAGCAGTTCTTC

j_call: TRBJ2-7
clone_size: -
v_call: TRBV28
d_call: -
cdr3_aa: CASSTPGQIYEQYF
cdr3_nt: TGTGCCAGCAGTACTCCCGGACAGATCTACGAGCAGTACTTC

j_call: TRBJ1-2
clone_size: -
v_call: TRBV3-1/TRBV3-2
d_call: -
cdr3_aa: CASSQYALGGDYGYTF
cdr3_nt: TGTGCCAGCAGCCAATACGCGTTAGGAGGAGACTATGGCTACACCTTC

j_call: TRBJ1-5
clone_size: -
v_call: TRBV6-6
d_call: -
cdr3_aa: CASSYSGGYSNQPQHF
cdr3_nt: TGTGCCAGCAGTTACTCTGGAGGATATAGCAATCAGCCCCAGCATTTT

j_call: TRBJ2-7
clone_size: -
v_call: TRBV11-2
d_call: -
cdr3_aa: CASSSILGAEQYF
cdr3_nt: TGTGCCAGCAGCTCAATTCTGGGGGCCGAGCAGTACTTC

j_call: TRBJ1-3
clone_size: once
v_call: TRBV2
d_call: -
cdr3_aa: CASSERLPSGNTIYF
cdr3_nt: TGTGCCAGCAGTGAAAGACTGCCCTCTGGAAACACCATATATTTT